The 2 T cell receptor beta chains reported below all come from one sample, sequenced in a study of shared clonotypes between healthy human individuals (TCRdb year 2020). Library preparation employed the immunoSEQ multiplex PCR assay. Held by TCRdb, this immuneACCESS table contains in-frame sequences only and omits some clones. Under half of the omission traces to an unresolved V gene where checked; the cause of the rest is unknown. The sample records about 2.4 million clones, over 85% of which are singletons. The ten largest clonotypes hold 0.11% to 0.15% of the sample. Sequenced input: naive CD4+ T cells sorted from blood. Interpreted using the paper, the cell subset or site label stands for: CD45RA+ positively selected. The receptors originated from a man aged 18 to 29 in good health.

This chain uses TRBV18 with TRBJ2-5, with D uncertain. The germline V gene encodes CDR1 KGHSH and CDR2 LQKENI. V lost 2 bases to trimming and J lost 6 bases, with 10 bases between them. The CDR3 consists of 13 residues. CDR3 nucleotides: TGTGCCAGCTCACCAAAGACGGCTAAGACCCAGTACTTC. Translated, it gives CASSPKTAKTQYF.

This chain uses TRBV30 with TRBJ1-6, with D possibly matching TRBD1 (6 bases). Germline V gene sequence: CDR1 GTSNPN, CDR2 SVGIG (reference sequence). This CDR3 contains 14 residues. V lost 8 bases to trimming and J lost 7 bases, with 18 bases between them. The DNA for the CDR3 is TGTGCCGAACGCACGAACAGGGTCAATTCACCCCTCCACTTT. It translates to CAERTNRVNSPLHF.